This T cell receptor (beta chain) was found in a study of shared clonotypes between healthy human individuals. Libraries were prepared by immunoSEQ multiplex PCR; TCRdb keeps only in-frame clonotypes and omits some of them. The sample lists 2 million to 2.5 million clones, about 94% occurring once. The germline CDR1 and CDR2 sequences are SEHNR and FQNEAQ (reference sequence). CDR3 length equals 16 residues. J gave up 2 bases and V 4 bases, and 10 bases lay outside the gene matches. The specimen sequenced was naive CD4+ T cells sorted from blood. As to subset: CD45RA+ positively selected. This clonotype was obtained from a man between 18 and 29 years old in good health. The chain employs TRBV7-9 and TRBJ1-1, with TRBD1 identical over 7 bases. CDR3 bases: TGTGCCAGCAGCTCCCCGCGGACAGGACCAAACACTGAAGCTTTCTTT. This sequence encodes CASSSPRTGPNTEAFF.